Below, one TCR beta chain is given with its context. The antigen this receptor binds is unknown. Trimmed from V: 4 bases; trimmed from J: 6 bases; junction bases lacking a gene match: 9. Including cysteine and phenylalanine, the CDR3 has 15 amino acids. Of the read, only the CDR3 DNA is kept; its 45 bases are in frame from base 1. The cohort consisted of hundreds of healthy bone marrow donors. At the time of sampling, all cohort members were nominally healthy, though unrecorded immune exposures were likely present. The donor tested CMV seronegative and was one of the 352 seronegative cohort members. A peripheral blood sample was collected from each donor, and TCR beta sequencing was performed on peripheral blood mononuclear cells. Genomic DNA extraction from the blood cell samples was performed with the Qiagen DNeasy Blood Extraction Kit. The record originates from a study of cytomegalovirus exposure and HLA in healthy donors (TCRdb year 2017). A note on the overall study: According to an earlier analysis of 587 of the donors, 150 million to 200 million T cells yielded 90 million to 140 million unique TCR beta sequences and 250 to 350 Gb of sequence data. Four to six DR-DQ haplotypes were handled as single units for association and clustering, since linkage in the cohort was strong. Using immunosequencing, the study profiled T cell repertoires from 666 subjects and related those repertoires to cytomegalovirus serostatus. Genome-wide SNP genotypes for about three fifths of the roughly 670 donors were used in a later genetic analysis, which treated that subset as a discovery cohort. On average, approximately 250,000 unique TCR beta nucleotide sequences were sequenced per donor among some 420 genotyped donors of the cohort, with 15% to 20% of those sequences being non-productive. A later analysis re-examined previously published TCR beta repertoires from just over 650 donors and added high-resolution HLA genotyping to investigate patterns of TCR occurrence. High-throughput TCR immunosequencing, statistical association of individual TCRs with disease status, and machine learning were combined to predict cytomegalovirus infection status. An earlier analysis of fewer than 700 of the donors applied high-throughput TCR beta sequencing to assess whether each TCR beta V gene segment acted as functional or pseudogenic. The number of donors typed differed by locus, with roughly 629-640 for A, B, C, DRB1 and DQB1, approximately 500 for DQA1, approximately 580 for DPA1, and some 440 for DPB1. The aim of the study was to test whether cataloging public T cell receptors could identify signatures of past pathogen exposure. Alongside the repertoire data, information on donor age, sex, ethnicity and CMV serostatus was compiled. An early release that covered fewer than 750 HLA-typed donors contained 300 to 350 gigabases of sequencing data and 80 million or so unique TCR sequences. Of the 300 to 500 genotyped donors, 70% to 90% were placed in the genetic ancestry cluster associated with self-reported Caucasian donors. Every discovery cohort repertoire had been produced on one sequencing platform. HLA typing covered class I and class II loci at four-digit resolution. Besides the first cohort of under 700 subjects, a separate validation cohort made up of over 100 different subjects was used. The later analysis used no new phenotypic data to find candidate immune exposures, relying instead on TCR beta sequences and their occurrence across donors. Paper-wide results and their limitations: Roughly uniform sequencing depth across donors was assumed in presence/absence analyses, although this assumption may not hold. A cluster of highly shared sequence variants was judged likely to represent a technical artifact of the sequencing pipeline. A later analysis reported that several top co-occurrence clusters appeared linked to parvovirus B19, influenza, CMV and Epstein-Barr virus. The only immune exposure information available for the cohort was CMV serostatus. Linkage disequilibrium might explain the correlated functional status among segregating V segments, but an unknown experimental factor could not be ruled out. Most TCR sequences were observed very rarely across donors, whereas some public TCRs were present in many individuals. According to the authors, the approach could potentially be generalized to other disease states and immunological phenotypes. At a false discovery rate of 0.05, a later analysis linked about 16,000 TCR beta sequences to specific HLA alleles. Some IMGT-functional V segments, including TRBV6-2 and TRBV6-3, could not be told apart with the 87-base-pair reads, so those segments were excluded. Because HLA typing was missing for some donors at each locus, association tests included only the typed subset. In the study, some 160 TCR beta chains were listed as associated with cytomegalovirus. In a later analysis, HLA-associated TCR beta chains showed more clonal expansion and lower generation probabilities than non-associated chains that were equally common. In a later analysis, the rate of TCR association differed among HLA loci, with DRB1 alleles having the most associated TCRs and HLA-C alleles having the fewest. In a later genetic analysis, a missense DCLRE1C variant was associated with V-gene and J-gene trimming of TCR beta chains, and the association was replicated in an independent cohort. Broadly in line with IMGT annotations, most TCR beta V segments showed up in productive rearrangements about 90% or about 30% of the time in an earlier analysis of 587 of the donors. The earlier analysis of around 600 of the donors excluded 15 to 20 rarely observed V segments, including chromosome 9 orphons, because counts were too low. Only TCR beta chains were sequenced in this cohort, and the absence of alpha or paired-chain data limited detectable features. Three of the identified cytomegalovirus-associated TCR beta chains were confirmed in vitro to be specific for cytomegalovirus antigens. A further reported finding was that TCR beta sequences accurately predicted the HLA-A and HLA-B alleles for most subjects in the first cohort. Cytomegalovirus status was reported to be diagnosed by the classifier with high specificity and sensitivity in both the original and validation cohorts. Strong co-occurrence of HLA alleles, especially DR and DQ, made assigning TCR associations to individual alleles difficult. According to a later analysis, most CMV-associated TCR beta chains appeared to be HLA-restricted, and the HLA associations seemed to be driven largely by CMV exposure. In a later genetic analysis, fewer N-insertions in productive TCRs were reported among donors in an Asian-associated ancestry cluster than the roughly 640-donor mean.

Library preparation employed the immunoSEQ multiplex PCR assay. The multiplex PCR relied on a mix of 60 forward primers for TCR Vbeta segments and 13 reverse primers for TCR Jbeta segments. A multiplex PCR assay on genomic DNA amplified the CDR3 region of rearranged TCR beta genes. The Illumina HiSeq System was used to sequence the amplified TCR beta libraries as 87-base-pair reads. In the original analysis: Across the 670 or so repertoires, a later analysis counted approximately 75 million unique TCR beta chains, roughly 11 million of which were shared by at least two donors. Raw reads were error-corrected and collapsed into unique sequences by a nearest-neighbor algorithm in which closely related sequences were merged to remove PCR and sequencing errors. CDR3 sequences were aligned to IMGT reference sequences to assign V, D and J gene segments. Each retained sequence needed at least a six-nucleotide match to both a V gene segment and a J gene segment. Rearrangements were classified as productive when the CDR3 lacked stop codons and remained in frame with V and J, and all other rearrangements were classified as non-productive. CDR3 was defined according to IMGT convention as the region running from the second conserved V-encoded cysteine to the conserved J-encoded phenylalanine. In an earlier analysis of approximately 500 of the donors, sequences lacking an unambiguous match to a single V gene segment were excluded. An earlier analysis of approximately 590 of the donors called V segments functional above 56.7% productive rearrangements and segregating when the between-donor standard deviation exceeded 5%. A statistical classification framework was built for diagnosing cytomegalovirus status from the catalog of TCR beta chain sequences. In a later analysis, TCR nucleotide sequences were compared against IMGT/GENE-DB human TR gene sequences so that V and J genes could be assigned. The TCRdist pipeline was used in a later analysis to assign CDR3 sequences and most-parsimonious VDJ recombination scenarios. In a later analysis, each TCR beta chain was defined by its CDR3 amino acid sequence together with its V-gene family, and reads without a unique V-gene family were excluded. As a way to deal with suspected cross-contamination and a sequencing artifact, a later analysis dropped over 550 nucleotide sequences that were highly shared and had low generation probability. A later analysis calculated a clonal expansion index for each public chain from normalized within-repertoire ranks of inferred template counts. A later analysis computed generation probabilities with a VDJ recombination model fitted to out-of-frame rearrangements, and checked the results against IGoR. A later analysis scored TCR-TCR, TCR-HLA and TCR-CMV co-occurrence with hypergeometric tests, applying a repertoire-size bias correction to TCR pairs. False discovery rates were estimated in a later analysis by permuting HLA or CMV assignments 20 times. A later analysis grouped co-occurring TCRs with DBSCAN, adding TCRdist sequence similarity when clustering within HLA-allele-positive subsets. Co-occurrence clustering excluded repertoires with fewer than 30,000 or more than 120,000 public chains, plus five with anomalous nucleotide sharing. In TCRdb, the immuneACCESS table is reduced to in-frame sequences with V and J assigned. These tables do not hold every clone; where another copy was compared, an unresolved V gene accounts for under half, and the others remain unexplained. V and J calls and clone size follow that table, whereas D and trimming were derived from the DNA. The sample's own table lists 150,000 or so clones. The leading ten clones occupy 1% to 1.5% of the sample.

This clonotype originated in a woman in her sixties in good health and CMV-seronegative. Rearrangement joined TRBV5-3 to TRBJ1-5, and TRBD1 aligns with 8 junction nucleotides. TRBV5-3 is reported as an ORF; its role is uncertain. Sequencing was carried out using PBMCs. The CDR3 is CARSRQGYLRQPQHF. The sequenced DNA is TGTGCCAGAAGCCGACAGGGGTACCTTCGTCAGCCCCAGCATTTT.